Below, 6 T cell receptor beta chains from the same sample are listed, as sequenced in a study of blood T cell repertoires in COVID-19. The protocol was immunoSEQ multiplex PCR, while the TCRdb copy is restricted to in-frame clones and leaves out a portion. Of just under 55,000 clones listed, roughly four fifths are singletons. The material sequenced was peripheral blood. Receptors originate from an older woman with acute or convalescent COVID-19.

This chain links TRBV7-2 with TRBJ2-3, with D perhaps TRBD2 (5 bases). This CDR3 contains 18 residues. Germline V lookup: CDR1 SGHTA, CDR2 FQGNSA. The germline V and J ends were trimmed by 4 bases and 6 bases, with 26 bases remaining between them. CDR3 amino acids: CASSSARSNEGPRDTQYF. The CDR3 nucleotides are TGTGCCAGCAGCTCCGCACGCTCCAATGAGGGCCCCAGGGATACGCAGTATTTT.

A remark on this clone: This sample includes further DNA sequences coding for the same CDR3. This chain joins TRBV20-1 and TRBJ2-3; D not resolved. V was trimmed by 3 bases and J by 2 bases, leaving 9 bases between them. Germline assignment: CDR1 DFQATT and CDR2 SNEGSKA (reference sequence). The CDR3 totals 13 residues. The CDR3 here is CSASLLVTDTQYF. The CDR3 DNA sequence: TGCAGTGCTAGTCTGCTAGTCACAGATACGCAGTATTTT.

The chain joins TRBV10-3 to TRBJ2-7, with a weak D call TRBD2 (6 bases). Germline V gene sequence: CDR1 ENHRY, CDR2 SYGVKD. V shed 2 bases and J shed 2 bases, with 13 bases lying between them. The CDR3 is 15 residues long. The CDR3 nucleotides read TGTGCCATCAGTGAGCCTCGAGCGGGCACCTACGAGCAGTACTTC. It encodes CAISEPRAGTYEQYF.

V gene TRBV28 combines with J gene TRBJ1-5; 8 bases map to TRBD1. The trim removed 5 bases at V and 4 bases at J, leaving 1 base unmatched. Germline values: CDR1 MDHEN, CDR2 SYDVKM. There are 13 residues in the CDR3. The DNA for the CDR3 is TGTGCCAGCAGTACAGGGGGGAATCAGCCCCAGCATTTT. Its translation: CASSTGGNQPQHF.

The V and J genes are TRBV28 and TRBJ2-1; 9 bases fit TRBD2. The CDR3 is 14 residues long. Germline values: CDR1 MDHEN, CDR2 SYDVKM. The V gene end was trimmed by 4 bases and the J gene end by 7 bases; junction bases not matched to a gene: 5. The CDR3 reads CASSSSGVGNEQFF. The CDR3 DNA follows: TGTGCCAGCAGTTCTAGCGGGGTCGGGAATGAGCAGTTCTTC.

The chain couples TRBV7-2 to TRBJ1-3; 9 nucleotides align to TRBD1. V trimming: 6 bases; J trimming: 5 bases; junction bases outside the gene matches: 14. This CDR3 has 17 amino acids. Germline CDR1 is SGHTA and CDR2 is FQGNSA. The CDR3 sequence is CASRLYPDRGHRNTIYF. Written as DNA, the CDR3 is TGTGCCAGCAGACTATACCCGGACAGGGGACATCGAAACACCATATATTTT. Looking up the rest from reference TRBV7-2 and TRBJ1-3 gives the full variable domain: GAGVSQSPSNKVTEKGKDVELRCDPISGHTALYWYRQSLGQGLEFLIYFQGNSAPDKSGLPSDRFSAERTGGSVSTLTIQRTQQEDSAVYLCASRLYPDRGHRNTIYFGEGSWLTVV.